The source of this TCR beta chain is a study of shared clonotypes between healthy human individuals. Whole-study context: A couple of women and three men aged 18 to 49 served as donors. Study results and caveats: Non-shared clonotypes had lower generation probabilities than those shared by all four donors.

On this clone: What it binds is not known.

Researchers ran the assay at a deep level. The table came from immunoSEQ multiplex PCR; TCRdb's copy has only in-frame clones and leaves some out. The data show approximately 350,000 clones, 96% seen once. This receptor was obtained from a man aged 25-45 years in good health. The source material was memory CD8+ T cells sorted from blood. The subset denotes: CD45RO+ cells pooled with CCR7-negative TemRA cells.

In nucleotides, the CDR3 is TGTGCCAGCAGCTTAGTTCAGGGAACCTACGAGCAGTACTTC. Amino acids: CASSLVQGTYEQYF. V usage is TRBV7-8 and J usage is TRBJ2-7, with D possibly being TRBD1 (5 bases). Trimming pared 1 base from V and 2 bases from J, leaving 9 bases between. This CDR3 contains 14 residues. The germline V gene encodes CDR1 SGHVS and CDR2 FQNEAQ.